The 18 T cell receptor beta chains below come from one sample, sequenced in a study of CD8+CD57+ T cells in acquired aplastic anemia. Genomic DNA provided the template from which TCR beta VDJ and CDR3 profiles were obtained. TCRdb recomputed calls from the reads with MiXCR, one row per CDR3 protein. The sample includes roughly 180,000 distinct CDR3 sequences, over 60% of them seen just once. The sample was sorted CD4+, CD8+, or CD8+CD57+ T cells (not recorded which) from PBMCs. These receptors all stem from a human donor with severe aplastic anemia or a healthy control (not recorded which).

This CDR3 is CAKIRPRQETQYF. In nucleotides, the CDR3 is TGTGCCAAAATCAGGCCGCGCCAAGAGACCCAGTACTTC. V and J are TRBV19 and TRBJ2-5; no clear D gene. This CDR3 spans 13 amino acids. V lost 10 bases and J 1 base, leaving 13 bases between the germline ends. Germline V lookup: CDR1 LNHDA, CDR2 SQIVND (reference sequence).

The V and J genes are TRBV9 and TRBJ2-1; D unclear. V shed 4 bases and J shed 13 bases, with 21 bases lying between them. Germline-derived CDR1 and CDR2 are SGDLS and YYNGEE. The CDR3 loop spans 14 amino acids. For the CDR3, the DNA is TGTGCCAGCAGCCAATACCTGCTCGATACTCCCCAGTTCTTC. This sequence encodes CASSQYLLDTPQFF.

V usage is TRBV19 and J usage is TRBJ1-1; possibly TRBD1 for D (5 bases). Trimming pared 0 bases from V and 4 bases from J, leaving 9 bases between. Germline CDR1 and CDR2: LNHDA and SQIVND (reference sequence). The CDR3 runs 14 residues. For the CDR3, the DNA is TGTGCCAGTAGTATAGATCGTCAGGGCACTGAAGCTTTCTTT. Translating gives CASSIDRQGTEAFF.

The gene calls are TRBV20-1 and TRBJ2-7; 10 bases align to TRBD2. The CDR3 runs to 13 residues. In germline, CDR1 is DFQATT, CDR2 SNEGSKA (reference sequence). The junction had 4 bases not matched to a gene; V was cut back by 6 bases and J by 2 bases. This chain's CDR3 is CSAKLAGAYEQYF. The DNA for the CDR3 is TGCAGTGCGAAGCTAGCGGGGGCCTACGAGCAGTACTTC.

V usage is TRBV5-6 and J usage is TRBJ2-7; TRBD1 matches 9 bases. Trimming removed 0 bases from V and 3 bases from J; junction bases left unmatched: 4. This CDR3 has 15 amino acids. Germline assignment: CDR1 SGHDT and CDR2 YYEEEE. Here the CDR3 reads CASSLAGTGNYEQYF. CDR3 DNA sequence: TGTGCCAGCAGCTTGGCCGGGACAGGGAACTACGAGCAGTACTTC.

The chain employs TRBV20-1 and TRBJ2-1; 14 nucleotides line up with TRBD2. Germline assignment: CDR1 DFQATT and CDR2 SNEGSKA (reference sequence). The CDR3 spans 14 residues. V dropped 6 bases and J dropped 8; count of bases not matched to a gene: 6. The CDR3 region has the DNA TGCAGTGCCCCCGGGACTAGCGGGAGTGATGAGCAGTTCTTC. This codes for CSAPGTSGSDEQFF.

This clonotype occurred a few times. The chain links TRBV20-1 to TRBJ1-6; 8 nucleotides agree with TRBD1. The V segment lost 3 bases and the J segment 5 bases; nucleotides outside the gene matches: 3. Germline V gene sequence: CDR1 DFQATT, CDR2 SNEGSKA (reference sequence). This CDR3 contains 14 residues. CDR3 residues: CSARKGQDNSPLHF. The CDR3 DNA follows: TGCAGTGCTAGGAAGGGACAGGATAATTCACCCCTCCACTTT.

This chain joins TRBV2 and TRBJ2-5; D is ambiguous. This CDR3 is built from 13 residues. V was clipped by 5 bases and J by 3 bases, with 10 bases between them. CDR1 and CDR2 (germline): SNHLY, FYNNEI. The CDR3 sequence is CASSKEPKETQYF. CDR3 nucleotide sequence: TGTGCCAGCAGTAAGGAACCGAAAGAGACCCAGTACTTC.

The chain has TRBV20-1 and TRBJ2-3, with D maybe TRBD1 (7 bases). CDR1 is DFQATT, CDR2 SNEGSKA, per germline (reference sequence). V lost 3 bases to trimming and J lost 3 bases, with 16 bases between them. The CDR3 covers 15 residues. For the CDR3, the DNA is TGCAGTGCTAGTTTGAGCAGGGGGAGGACAGATACGCAGTATTTT. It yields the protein CSASLSRGRTDTQYF.

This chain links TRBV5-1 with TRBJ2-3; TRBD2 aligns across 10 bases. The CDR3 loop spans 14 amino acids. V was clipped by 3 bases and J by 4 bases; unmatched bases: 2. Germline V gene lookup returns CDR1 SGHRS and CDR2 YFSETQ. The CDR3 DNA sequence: TGCGCCAGCAGCTCGGGACTAGCGTCAGATACGCAGTATTTT. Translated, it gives CASSSGLASDTQYF.

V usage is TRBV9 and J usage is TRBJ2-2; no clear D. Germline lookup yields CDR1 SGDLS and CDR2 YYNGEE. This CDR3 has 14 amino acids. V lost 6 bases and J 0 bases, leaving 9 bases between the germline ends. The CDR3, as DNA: TGTGCCAGCACCTGGGGAACGAACACCGGGGAGCTGTTTTTT. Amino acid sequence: CASTWGTNTGELFF.

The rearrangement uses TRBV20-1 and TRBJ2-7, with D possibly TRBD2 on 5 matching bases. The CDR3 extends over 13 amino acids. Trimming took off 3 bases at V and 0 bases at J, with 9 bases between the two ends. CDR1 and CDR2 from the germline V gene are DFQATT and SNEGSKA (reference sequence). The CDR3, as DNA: TGCAGTGCTAGGAGGGAGAGCTCCTACGAGCAGTACTTC. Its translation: CSARRESSYEQYF.

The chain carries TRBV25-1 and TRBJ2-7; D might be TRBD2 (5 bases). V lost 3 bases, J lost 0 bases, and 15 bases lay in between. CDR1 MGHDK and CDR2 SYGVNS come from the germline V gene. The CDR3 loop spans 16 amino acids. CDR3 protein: CASSDLGGSDSYEQYF. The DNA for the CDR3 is TGTGCCAGCAGTGACCTGGGTGGTAGCGACTCCTACGAGCAGTACTTC.

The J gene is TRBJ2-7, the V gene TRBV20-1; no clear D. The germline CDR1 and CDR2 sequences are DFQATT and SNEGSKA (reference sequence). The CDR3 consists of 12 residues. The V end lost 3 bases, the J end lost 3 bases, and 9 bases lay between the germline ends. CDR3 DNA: TGCAGTGCTAGCAAACAGAGCTACGAGCAGTACTTC. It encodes CSASKQSYEQYF.

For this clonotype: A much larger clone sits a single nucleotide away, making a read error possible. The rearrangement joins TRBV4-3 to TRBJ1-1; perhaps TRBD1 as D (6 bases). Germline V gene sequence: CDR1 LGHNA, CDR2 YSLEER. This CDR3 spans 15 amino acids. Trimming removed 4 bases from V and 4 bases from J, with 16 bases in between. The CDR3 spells CASSPGGGLSTEAFF. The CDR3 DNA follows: TGCGCCAGCAGCCCGGGAGGGGGATTGAGCACTGAAGCTTTCTTT.

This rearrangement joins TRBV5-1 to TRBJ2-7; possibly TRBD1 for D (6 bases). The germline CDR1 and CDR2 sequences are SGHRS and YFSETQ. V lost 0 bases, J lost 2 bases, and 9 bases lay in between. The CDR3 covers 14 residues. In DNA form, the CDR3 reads TGCGCCAGCAGCTTGGTCGGACAGACCTACGAGCAGTACTTC. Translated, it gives CASSLVGQTYEQYF.

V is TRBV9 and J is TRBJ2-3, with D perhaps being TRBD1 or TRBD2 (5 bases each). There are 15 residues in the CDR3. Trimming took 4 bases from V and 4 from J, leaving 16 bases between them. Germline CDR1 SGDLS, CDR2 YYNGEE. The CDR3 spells CASSPGPGKSDTQYF. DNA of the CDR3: TGTGCCAGCAGCCCGGGACCAGGAAAGTCAGATACGCAGTATTTT.

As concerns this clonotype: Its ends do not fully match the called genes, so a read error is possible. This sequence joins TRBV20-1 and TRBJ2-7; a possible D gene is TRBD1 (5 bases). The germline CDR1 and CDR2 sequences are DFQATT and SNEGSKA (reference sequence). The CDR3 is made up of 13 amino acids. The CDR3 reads CSARLTDNYEQHF. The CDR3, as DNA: TGCAGTGCACGCCTGACAGATAACTACGAGCAGCACTTC.